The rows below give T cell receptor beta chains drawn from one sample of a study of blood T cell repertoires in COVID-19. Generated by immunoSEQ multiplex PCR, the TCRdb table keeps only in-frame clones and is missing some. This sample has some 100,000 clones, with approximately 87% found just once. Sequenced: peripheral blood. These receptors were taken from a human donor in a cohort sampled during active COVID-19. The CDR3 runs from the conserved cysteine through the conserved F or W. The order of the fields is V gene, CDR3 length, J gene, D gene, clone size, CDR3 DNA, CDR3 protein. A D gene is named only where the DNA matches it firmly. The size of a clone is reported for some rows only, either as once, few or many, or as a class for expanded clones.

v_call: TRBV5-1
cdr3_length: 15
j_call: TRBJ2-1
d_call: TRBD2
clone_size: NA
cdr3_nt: TGCGCCAGCAGCTTGTCGGGGGGGTCGTACAATGAGCAGTTCTTC
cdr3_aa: CASSLSGGSYNEQFF

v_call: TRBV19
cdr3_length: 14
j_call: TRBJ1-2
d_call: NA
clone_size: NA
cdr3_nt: TGTGCCAGTAGTCCGGAAACAGGCGTCCGGGGCTACACCTTC
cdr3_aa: CASSPETGVRGYTF

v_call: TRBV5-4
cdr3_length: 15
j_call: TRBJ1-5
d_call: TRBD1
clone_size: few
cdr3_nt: TGTGCCAGCAGCAAAGGGACAGATAGCAATCAGCCCCAGCATTTT
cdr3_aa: CASSKGTDSNQPQHF

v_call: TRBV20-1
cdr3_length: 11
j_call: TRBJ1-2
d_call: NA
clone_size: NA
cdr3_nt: TGCAGTGCGAGGGCCTCCTATGGCTACACCTTC
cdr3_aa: CSARASYGYTF

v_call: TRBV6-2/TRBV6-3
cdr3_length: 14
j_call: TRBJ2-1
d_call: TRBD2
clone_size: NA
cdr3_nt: TGTGCCAGCAGTACTAGCGGCTCCTACAATGAGCAGTTCTTC
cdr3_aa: CASSTSGSYNEQFF

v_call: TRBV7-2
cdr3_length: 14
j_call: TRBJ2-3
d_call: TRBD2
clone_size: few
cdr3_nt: TGTGCCAGCAGCCCATGGGCGGGGGTAGATACGCAGTATTTT
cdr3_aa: CASSPWAGVDTQYF

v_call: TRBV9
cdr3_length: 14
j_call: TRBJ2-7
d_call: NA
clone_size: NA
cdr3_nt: TGTGCCAGCAGCGTAGCGCCGACATACTACGAGCAGTACTTC
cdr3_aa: CASSVAPTYYEQYF

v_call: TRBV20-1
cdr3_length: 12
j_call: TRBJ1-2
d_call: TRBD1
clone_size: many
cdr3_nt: TGCAGTGCTAGTGACAGGGGCCGGGGCTACACCTTC
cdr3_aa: CSASDRGRGYTF

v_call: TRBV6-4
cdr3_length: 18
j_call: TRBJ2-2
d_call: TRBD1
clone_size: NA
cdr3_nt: TGTGCCAGCAGTCCCTCACCGTTCGGGACAGGGAAATCGGGGGAGCTGTTTTTT
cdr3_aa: CASSPSPFGTGKSGELFF

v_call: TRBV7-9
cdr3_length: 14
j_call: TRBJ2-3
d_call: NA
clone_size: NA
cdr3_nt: TGTGCCAGCAGCTCGTCAGTTAGCACAGATACGCAGTATTTT
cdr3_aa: CASSSSVSTDTQYF

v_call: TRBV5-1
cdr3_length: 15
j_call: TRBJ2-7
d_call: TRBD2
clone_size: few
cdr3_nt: TGCGCCAGCAGCCGTACTAGCGGGAGTCCCTACGAGCAGTACTTC
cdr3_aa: CASSRTSGSPYEQYF

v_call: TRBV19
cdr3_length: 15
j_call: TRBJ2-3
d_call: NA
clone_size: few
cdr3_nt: TGTGCCAGTAGTATGTCGACTAGATACACAGATACGCAGTATTTT
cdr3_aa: CASSMSTRYTDTQYF

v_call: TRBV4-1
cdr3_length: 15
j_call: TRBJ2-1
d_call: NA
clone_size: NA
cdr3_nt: TGCGCCAGCAGCCAAGATCCCGGAGTTGACTATGAGCAGTTCTTC
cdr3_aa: CASSQDPGVDYEQFF

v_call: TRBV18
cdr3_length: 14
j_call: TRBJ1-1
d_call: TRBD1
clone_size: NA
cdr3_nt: TGTGCCAGCTCACCCACAACAGGGGACACTGAAGCTTTCTTT
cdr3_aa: CASSPTTGDTEAFF

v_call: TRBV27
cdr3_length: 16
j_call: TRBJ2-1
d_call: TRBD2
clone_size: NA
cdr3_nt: TGTGCCAGCACTCATTACGGGACTAGCGGAGCAGGAAGGCAGTTCTTC
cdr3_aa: CASTHYGTSGAGRQFF

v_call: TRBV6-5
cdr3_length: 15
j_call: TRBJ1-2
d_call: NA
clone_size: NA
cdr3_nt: TGTGCCAGCAGTTACTCGACAGTATCTGACTATGGCTACACCTTC
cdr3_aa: CASSYSTVSDYGYTF

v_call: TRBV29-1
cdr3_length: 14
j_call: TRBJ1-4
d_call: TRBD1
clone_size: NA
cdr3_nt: TGCAGCGTTGAAGATACAGGGGGCAGTGAAAAACTGTTTTTT
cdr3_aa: CSVEDTGGSEKLFF

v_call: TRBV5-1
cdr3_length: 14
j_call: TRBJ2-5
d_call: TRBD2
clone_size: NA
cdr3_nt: TGCGCCAGCAGTCCGGGAGGGGTCGGGGAGACCCAGTACTTC
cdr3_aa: CASSPGGVGETQYF

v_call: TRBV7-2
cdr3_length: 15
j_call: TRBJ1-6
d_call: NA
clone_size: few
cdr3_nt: TGTGCCAGCAGCTTAAGCGGCAGGACCGACTCACCCCTCCACTTT
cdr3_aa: CASSLSGRTDSPLHF

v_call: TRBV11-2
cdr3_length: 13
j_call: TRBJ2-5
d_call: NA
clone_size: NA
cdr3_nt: TGTGCCAGCAGCTTAGGCATTAGCGAGACCCAGTACTTC
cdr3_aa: CASSLGISETQYF

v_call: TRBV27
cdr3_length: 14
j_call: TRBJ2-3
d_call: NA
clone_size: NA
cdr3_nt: TGTGCCAGCAGTCCGTGGGGGGGCGGTGATACGCAGTATTTT
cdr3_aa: CASSPWGGGDTQYF

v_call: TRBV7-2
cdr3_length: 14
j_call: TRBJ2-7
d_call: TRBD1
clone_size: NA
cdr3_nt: TGTGCCAGCAGCCCGCGACAGGGTTCCTACGAGCAGTACTTC
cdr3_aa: CASSPRQGSYEQYF

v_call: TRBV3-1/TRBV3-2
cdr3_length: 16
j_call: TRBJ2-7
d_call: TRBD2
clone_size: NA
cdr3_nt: TGTGCCAGCAGCCAAGAGGCTAGCGGGTATATCTACGAGCAGTACTTC
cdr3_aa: CASSQEASGYIYEQYF

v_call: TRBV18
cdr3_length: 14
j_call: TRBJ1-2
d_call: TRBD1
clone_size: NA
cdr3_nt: TGTGCCAGCTCACCTGGGACAGGGGTCTATGGCTACACCTTC
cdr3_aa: CASSPGTGVYGYTF

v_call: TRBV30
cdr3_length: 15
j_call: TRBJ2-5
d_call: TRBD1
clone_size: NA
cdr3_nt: TGTGCCTGGAGTGGTAGAGGGACAGGGAGGGAGACCCAGTACTTC
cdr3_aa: CAWSGRGTGRETQYF

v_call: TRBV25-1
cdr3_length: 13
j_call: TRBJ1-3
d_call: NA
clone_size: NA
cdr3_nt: TGTGCCAGCAGTGACTCAGCTGGAAACACCATATATTTT
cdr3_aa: CASSDSAGNTIYF

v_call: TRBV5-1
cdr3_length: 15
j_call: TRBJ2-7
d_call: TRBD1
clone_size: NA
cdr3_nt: TGCGCCAGCAGCAAAGGGGGGACAGGGCAGAACGAGCAGTACTTC
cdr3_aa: CASSKGGTGQNEQYF

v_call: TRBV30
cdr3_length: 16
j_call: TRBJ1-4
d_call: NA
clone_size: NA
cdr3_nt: TGTGCCTGGGGTGGCGGGACCCCCGCAACTAATGAAAAACTGTTTTTT
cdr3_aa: CAWGGGTPATNEKLFF

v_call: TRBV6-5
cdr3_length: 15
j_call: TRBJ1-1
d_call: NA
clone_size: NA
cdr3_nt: TGTGCCAGCAGTTCCCCCCAGACATCCCACACTGAAGCTTTCTTT
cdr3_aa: CASSSPQTSHTEAFF

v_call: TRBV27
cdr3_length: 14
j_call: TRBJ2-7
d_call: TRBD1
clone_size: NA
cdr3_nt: TGTGCCACTTCCCGGACAGGGCCGACCTACGAGCAGTACTTC
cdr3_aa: CATSRTGPTYEQYF

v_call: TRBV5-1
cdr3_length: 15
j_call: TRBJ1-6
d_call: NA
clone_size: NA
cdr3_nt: TGCGCCAGCAGCTTGGCGACAAAGACGGATTCACCCCTCCACTTT
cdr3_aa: CASSLATKTDSPLHF

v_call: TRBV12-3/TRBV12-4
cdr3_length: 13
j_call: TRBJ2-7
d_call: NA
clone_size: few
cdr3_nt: TGTGCCAGCAGTCCCCACTTATGGTACGAGCAGTACTTC
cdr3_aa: CASSPHLWYEQYF

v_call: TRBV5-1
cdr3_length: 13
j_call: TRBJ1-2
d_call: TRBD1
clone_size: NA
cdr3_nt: TGCGCCAGCAGCCGGGACAGAAACTATGGCTACACCTTC
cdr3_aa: CASSRDRNYGYTF

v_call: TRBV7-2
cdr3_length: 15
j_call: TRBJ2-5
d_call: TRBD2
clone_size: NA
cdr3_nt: TGTGCCAGCAGCACCGGGACTAGCGGGATCGAGACCCAGTACTTC
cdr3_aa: CASSTGTSGIETQYF

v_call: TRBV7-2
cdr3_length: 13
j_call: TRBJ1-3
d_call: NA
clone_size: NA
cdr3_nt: TGTGCCAGCAGCCCTAAAGAGGGAAACACCATATATTTT
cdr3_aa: CASSPKEGNTIYF

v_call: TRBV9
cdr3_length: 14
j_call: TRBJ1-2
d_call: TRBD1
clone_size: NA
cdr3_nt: TGTGCCAGCAGCGTGACCGGACAGGGCTATGGCTACACCTTC
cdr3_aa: CASSVTGQGYGYTF

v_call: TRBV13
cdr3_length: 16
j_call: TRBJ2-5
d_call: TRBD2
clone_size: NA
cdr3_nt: TGTGCCAGCAGCCTCCGGACTAGCGGGAGGGTCGGGACCCAGTACTTC
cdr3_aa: CASSLRTSGRVGTQYF

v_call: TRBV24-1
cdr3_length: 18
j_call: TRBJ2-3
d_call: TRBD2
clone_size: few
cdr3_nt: TGTGCCACCGACCCTCGTCGGGGGGAGGGCCCACTCACAGATACGCAGTATTTT
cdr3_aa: CATDPRRGEGPLTDTQYF